This TCR beta chain was identified during a study of control samples from healthy donors and cancer patients. To note about this clone: Other DNA sequences of this sample code for an identical CDR3.

Trimming took 5 bases from V and 2 from J, leaving 10 bases between them. The germline V gene has CDR1 MNHEY and CDR2 SVGAGI. There are 14 residues in the CDR3. The method was immunoSEQ multiplex PCR; TCRdb's version includes in-frame clones alone and lacks a portion of them. The sample lists about 89,000 clones; more than 75% were seen once. The receptor was isolated from a man aged 25-40 years in good health. The sequenced sample consisted of blood. The chain recombines TRBV6-5 with TRBJ1-3, with D tentatively TRBD1 (5 bases). Here the CDR3 DNA reads TGTGCCAGCAGTCATACAGGTCCTGGAAACACCATATATTTT. Residues: CASSHTGPGNTIYF.